A single sample is the source of the 20 T cell receptor beta chains below, sequenced in a study of OX40 agonist ivuxolimab in advanced cancers. Method: immunoSEQ multiplex PCR; TCRdb's copy keeps in-frame clones and lacks some. The table includes fewer than 40,000 clones, less than 90% detected once. This specimen was CD4+ or CD8+ T cells sorted from blood, taken in a trial of the OX40 agonist ivuxolimab. The receptors come from an adult with an advanced solid tumor such as melanoma, head and neck, liver or kidney cancer.

Remarks on this clone: This likely traces to a read error, being one base from a far larger clone. The chain combines TRBV4-1 with TRBJ2-7; D assignment may be TRBD1 or TRBD2 (7 bases each). Trimming left V 1 base short and J 6 bases short, with 25 bases between. From germline, CDR1 is MGHRA and CDR2 YSYEKL. The CDR3 loop spans 18 amino acids. As DNA, the CDR3 is TGCGCCAGCAGCCAAGGAAGTCTTCAAGACAGGGAGCGGGGCGAGCAGTACTTC. It encodes CASSQGSLQDRERGEQYF.

The J gene is TRBJ1-6, the V gene TRBV7-3, with 8 bases matching TRBD1. With 5 bases clipped from V and 8 bases from J, the junction kept 11 bases outside the gene matches. The CDR3 sequence is 16 residues long. Germline values: CDR1 SGHTA, CDR2 FQGTGA. CDR3 in amino acids: CASSRKDRELDSPLHF. CDR3 sequence (DNA): TGTGCCAGCAGCCGGAAGGACAGGGAGTTAGATTCACCCCTCCACTTT.

This chain connects TRBV19 to TRBJ1-2; D remains ambiguous. The V gene lost 2 bases and the J gene lost 8 bases, with 12 bases spanning the gap. Germline V gene data show CDR1 as LNHDA and CDR2 as SQIVND (reference sequence). This CDR3 is 13 amino acids long. CDR3 residues: CASSIPTARGYTF. The CDR3 DNA sequence: TGTGCCAGTAGTATACCGACGGCAAGGGGCTACACCTTC.

This chain uses TRBV4-2 with TRBJ2-3; D may be TRBD1 or TRBD2 (5 bases each). Trimming stripped 4 bases from V and 2 bases from J, with 16 bases between. Germline V gene data show CDR1 as LGHNA and CDR2 as YNFKEQ. This CDR3 region has 16 residues. The CDR3 is CASSRGTGTPTDTQYF. In DNA, the CDR3 is TGTGCCAGCAGCCGAGGGACCGGGACCCCCACAGATACGCAGTATTTT.

This clone came up a few times. This chain connects TRBV19 to TRBJ1-2; D is ambiguous. Between the trimmed V and J ends, which lost 7 bases and 6 bases, there was a span of 15 bases. This CDR3 has 13 residues. Germline CDR1 and CDR2: LNHDA and SQIVND (reference sequence). The CDR3 reads CASTTSEGNGYTF. CDR3 nucleotides: TGTGCCAGTACTACCAGTGAAGGAAATGGCTACACCTTC.

V usage is TRBV7-3 and J usage is TRBJ2-3; D might be TRBD1 or TRBD2, each matching 6 bases. Trimming left V 4 bases short and J 3 bases short, with 11 bases between. There are 14 residues in the CDR3. CDR1 and CDR2 (germline): SGHTA, FQGTGA. The DNA of the CDR3 is TGTGCCAGCAGCTCGGGGGCTCGGACAGATACGCAGTATTTT. Its translation is CASSSGARTDTQYF.

This clone showed up just a few times. The CDR3 DNA sequence: TGTGCCAGTGTAGCCGCGGGAAGTCAGCCCCAGCATTTT. It codes for CASVAAGSQPQHF. This rearrangement joins TRBV19 to TRBJ1-5; D uncertain. In germline, CDR1 is LNHDA, CDR2 SQIVND (reference sequence). The CDR3 extends over 13 amino acids. Trimming pared 8 bases from V and 6 bases from J, leaving 14 bases between.

In its sample, this clone was seen once. V and J are TRBV4-1 and TRBJ1-1; 7 bases fit TRBD1. Trimming took 0 bases from V and 5 from J; bases not matched to a gene: 6. This CDR3 region has 15 residues. Per the germline V gene, CDR1 is MGHRA and CDR2 is YSYEKL. In DNA form, the CDR3 reads TGCGCCAGCAGCCAAGATCGGGCAGGGGGAACTGAAGCTTTCTTT. Its translation: CASSQDRAGGTEAFF.

V gene TRBV9 combines with J gene TRBJ2-2; D is perhaps TRBD1 (5 bases). Trimming pared 4 bases from V and 1 base from J, leaving 11 bases between. The CDR3 runs to 15 residues. In germline, CDR1 is SGDLS, CDR2 YYNGEE. The CDR3 sequence is CASSFRDGNTGELFF. The CDR3 region has the DNA TGTGCCAGCAGCTTCAGGGATGGGAACACCGGGGAGCTGTTTTTT.

The rearrangement uses TRBV27 and TRBJ2-1; 7 nucleotides agree with TRBD1. Per the germline V gene, CDR1 is MNHEY and CDR2 is SMNVEV (reference sequence). V gave up 6 bases and J gave up 4 bases; unmatched junction bases: 9. The CDR3 is 15 residues long. CDR3 sequence: CASSPGTELYNEQFF. The DNA for the CDR3 is TGTGCCAGCAGCCCCGGGACAGAGTTGTACAATGAGCAGTTCTTC.

The gene calls are TRBV4-1 and TRBJ2-7, with D possibly being TRBD1 or TRBD2 (5 bases each). CDR1 is MGHRA, CDR2 YSYEKL, per germline. The CDR3 consists of 13 residues. Trimming removed 1 base from V and 7 bases from J, with 11 bases in between. The CDR3 DNA reads as TGCGCCAGCAGCCAAGGGGGGTCTTCGGAGCAGTACTTC. The encoded protein is CASSQGGSSEQYF.

This chain links TRBV15 with TRBJ1-2, with 9 bases fitting TRBD1. This CDR3 has 17 amino acids. Losses at the gene ends were 0 bases for V and 5 bases for J; bases not matched to a gene: 10. Germline CDR1 LNHNV, CDR2 YYDKDF (reference sequence). The CDR3 sequence: CATSRERGTGLLYGYTF. CDR3 nucleotide sequence: TGTGCCACCAGCAGAGAGCGCGGGACAGGGCTATTATATGGCTACACCTTC.

The chain carries TRBV7-9 and TRBJ1-2; D gene unclear. The CDR3 extends over 11 amino acids. Trimming removed 1 base from V and 8 bases from J, with 5 bases in between. Germline lookup yields CDR1 SEHNR and CDR2 FQNEAQ (reference sequence). CDR3 sequence reads: CASSLVDGYTF. The DNA of the CDR3 is TGTGCCAGCAGCTTAGTAGACGGCTACACCTTC. Full variable domain (outside the CDR3, taken from reference TRBV7-9 and TRBJ1-2): DTGVSQNPRHKITKRGQNVTFRCDPISEHNRLYWYRQTLGQGPEFLTYFQNEAQLEKSRLLSDRFSAERPKGSFSTLEIQRTEQGDSAMYLCASSLVDGYTFGSGTRLTVV.

The rearrangement links TRBV5-4 to TRBJ2-1, with a possible D match to TRBD2 (7 bases). From germline, CDR1 is SGHNT and CDR2 YYREEE (reference sequence). Trimming pared 4 bases from V and 8 bases from J, leaving 19 bases between. The CDR3 extends over 15 amino acids. The CDR3 DNA is TGTGCCAGCAGCCGGGTGGGGGGGCCCTCGGATGAGCAGTTCTTC. Residues: CASSRVGGPSDEQFF.

CDR3 nucleotides: TGTGCCAGCAGTGAGACAGGGTCCCCCTACGAGCAGTACTTC. Amino acid sequence: CASSETGSPYEQYF. The rearrangement uses TRBV2 and TRBJ2-7, with TRBD1 matching 7 bases. Trimming cost V 3 bases and J 2 bases; bases outside gene matches: 4. The CDR3 runs 14 residues. Per the germline V gene, CDR1 is SNHLY and CDR2 is FYNNEI.

This rearrangement joins TRBV4-3 to TRBJ1-4, with D hard to call. The CDR3 spans 16 residues. Trimming stripped 4 bases from V and 4 bases from J, with 16 bases between. Germline CDR1 LGHNA, CDR2 YSLEER. Written as DNA, the CDR3 is TGCGCCAGCAGCCCCCCGGATGGGCCGCATAATGAAAAACTGTTTTTT. Translating it yields CASSPPDGPHNEKLFF.

The J gene is TRBJ2-4, the V gene TRBV5-6, with D perhaps assigned TRBD1 or TRBD2 (5 bases each). This CDR3 is built from 14 residues. V dropped 0 bases and J dropped 6 bases, with 10 bases sitting between them. CDR1 SGHDT and CDR2 YYEEEE come from the germline V gene. CDR3 nucleotide sequence: TGTGCCAGCAGCTTGGGTGGGGGTATAAACATTCAGTACTTC. It yields the protein CASSLGGGINIQYF.

CDR3 residues: CASSLDGYEQYF. For the CDR3, the DNA is TGTGCCAGCAGTTTAGACGGCTACGAGCAGTACTTC. The chain recombines TRBV27 with TRBJ2-7, with D unresolved. The V and J ends lost 2 bases and 3 bases respectively, with 5 bases between them. The CDR3 runs to 12 residues. Germline V gene lookup returns CDR1 MNHEY and CDR2 SMNVEV (reference sequence).

V and J are TRBV27 and TRBJ2-7; the D gene is possibly TRBD2 (6 bases). Germline V gene data show CDR1 as MNHEY and CDR2 as SMNVEV (reference sequence). Deletions cut 3 bases from V and 6 bases from J, with 12 bases between. This CDR3 comprises 13 residues. CDR3 residues: CASSFRERSEQYF. For the CDR3, the DNA is TGTGCCAGCAGTTTCCGGGAGAGGAGCGAGCAGTACTTC.

The chain carries TRBV9 and TRBJ2-1, with TRBD2 matching 14 bases. V shed 0 bases, J shed 0 bases, and the junction held 2 bases outside the gene matches. Germline values: CDR1 SGDLS, CDR2 YYNGEE. The CDR3 is 18 residues long. CDR3 nucleotide sequence: TGTGCCAGCAGCGTAGGACTAGCGGGGGGGATCTCCTACAATGAGCAGTTCTTC. Encoded protein: CASSVGLAGGISYNEQFF.